This TCR beta chain derives from a study of blood T cell repertoires in COVID-19. At the level of the study: From the United States, Italy and Spain came samples of acute and convalescent COVID-19.

TCRdb's table, derived via immunoSEQ multiplex PCR, lists solely in-frame clones and lacks some. The repertoire includes about 160,000 clones, 85% of them detected once, and over 5% sits in the top ten. Trimming took 5 bases from V and 4 from J; bases not matched to a gene: 7. The germline V gene encodes CDR1 SGHKS and CDR2 YYEKEE (reference sequence). The CDR3 extends over 15 amino acids. The sequence derives from a woman between 50 and 59 years old with COVID-19, enrolled during active disease. This sequence joins TRBV5-5 and TRBJ1-3, with 9 bases fitting TRBD1. The sample consisted of peripheral blood. The CDR3 here is CASSSQGAQGNTIYF. Here the CDR3 DNA reads TGTGCCAGCAGTTCACAGGGGGCGCAGGGAAACACCATATATTTT.